The rows below give T cell receptor beta chains drawn from one sample of a study of T cell repertoires in cytomegalovirus infection. TCRdb reanalysed the reads using MiXCR and keeps one entry per CDR3 protein. The sample contains about 890,000 distinct CDR3 sequences, around a third of which appear only once. Their antigens are not known. The sample in question was cultured CD8+ T cells from PBMCs, obtained from culture after CMV antigen stimulation. The origin of the receptors is a human donor in good health (CMV status not recorded). Some clones in this sample may be carry-over from other donors' samples. The CDR3 runs from the conserved cysteine through the conserved F or W. Fields, in order: CDR3 length, D gene, clone size, J gene, V gene, CDR3 protein, CDR3 DNA. D genes are given only for firm matches. Clone size is stated in some rows and not others, as once, few, many or a class when expanded.

>16|-|few|TRBJ2-3|TRBV4-3
CASSQGVGAGTDTQYF
TGCGCCAGCAGCCAAGGTGTAGGGGCGGGGACAGATACGCAGTATTTT
>15|-|-|TRBJ2-7|TRBV15
CATSSWEGRGNEQYF
TGTGCCACCAGCAGTTGGGAGGGCAGGGGAAACGAGCAGTACTTC
>15|-|-|TRBJ1-4|TRBV18
CASSPDRDTNEKLFF
TGTGCCAGCTCACCAGACCGGGACACTAATGAAAAACTGTTTTTT
>15|TRBD1|-|TRBJ2-6|TRBV7-9
CASSDRGSGANVLTF
TGTGCCAGCAGCGACAGGGGTTCTGGGGCCAACGTCCTGACTTTC
>16|TRBD1|many|TRBJ1-1|TRBV7-8
CASSFRGQTMNTEAFF
TGTGCCAGCAGCTTTAGGGGACAGACCATGAACACTGAAGCTTTCTTT
>14|-|-|TRBJ2-5|TRBV28
CASSDGGEEETQYF
TGTGCCAGCAGTGACGGGGGCGAAGAAGAGACCCAGTACTTC
>15|-|-|TRBJ2-1|TRBV14
CASSQGGRSYNEQFF
TGTGCCAGCAGCCAAGGGGGCAGGTCCTACAATGAGCAGTTCTTC
>15|-|few|TRBJ2-7|TRBV7-9
CASSLGGGASYEQYF
TGTGCCAGCAGCTTAGGCGGCGGGGCCTCCTACGAGCAGTACTTC
>16|-|-|TRBJ1-1|TRBV7-4
CASSLTSFDTEREAFF
TGTGCCAGCAGTCTTACATCCTTCGACACAGAGAGGGAAGCTTTCTTT
>12|-|-|TRBJ1-1|TRBV24-1
CATSAGHTEAFF
TGTGCCACCAGTGCCGGACACACTGAAGCTTTCTTT
>12|TRBD1|-|TRBJ2-2|TRBV5-1
CAATGDRGELFF
TGCGCCGCGACAGGGGATCGCGGGGAGCTGTTTTTT
>15|-|-|TRBJ1-2|TRBV3-1
CASSQLVGADYGYTF
TGTGCCAGCAGCCAACTTGTGGGCGCAGACTATGGCTACACCTTC
>15|-|-|TRBJ2-7|TRBV27
CASSLAAGPLYEQYF
TGTGCCAGCAGTTTAGCGGCAGGGCCCCTCTACGAGCAGTACTTC
>16|-|-|TRBJ2-7|TRBV6-1
CASSEAILSGPYEQYF
TGTGCCAGCAGTGAAGCCATCTTATCTGGGCCTTACGAGCAGTACTTC
>14|-|-|TRBJ1-2|TRBV20-1
CSARITDTNYGYTF
TGCAGTGCTAGGATCACGGACACCAACTATGGCTACACCTTC
>18|TRBD2|-|TRBJ2-5|TRBV7-8
CASSPGTSGGGFQETQYF
TGTGCCAGCAGCCCAGGGACTAGCGGGGGGGGTTTTCAAGAGACCCAGTACTTC
>13|-|few|TRBJ2-3|TRBV11-2
CASSLSAGDTQYF
TGTGCCAGCAGCTTATCGGCGGGAGATACGCAGTATTTT
>14|-|-|TRBJ1-4|TRBV27
CASSTVGGGEKLFF
TGTGCCAGCAGCACGGTGGGGGGAGGTGAAAAACTGTTTTTT
>15|-|few|TRBJ1-4|TRBV7-9
CASSSGQGSNEKLFF
TGTGCCAGCAGCTCCGGGCAGGGGTCTAATGAAAAACTGTTTTTT
>15|-|few|TRBJ1-3|TRBV10-3
CAILEGRSSGNTIYF
TGTGCCATCCTTGAGGGAAGGAGCTCTGGAAACACCATATATTTT
>17|TRBD2|few|TRBJ2-1|TRBV7-9
CASSLGRTSGEKGEQFF
TGTGCCAGCAGCTTAGGGCGGACTAGCGGGGAAAAGGGAGAGCAGTTCTTC
>13|TRBD1|few|TRBJ2-5|TRBV7-9
CASSSGGVETQYF
TGTGCCAGCAGCTCAGGGGGAGTGGAGACCCAGTACTTC
>13|-|-|TRBJ1-1|TRBV7-6
CASSLAEGFEAFF
TGTGCCAGCAGCTTAGCAGAGGGTTTTGAAGCTTTCTTT
>14|-|-|TRBJ1-1|TRBV6-5
CASSWDVQNTEAFF
TGTGCCAGCAGCTGGGACGTACAGAACACTGAAGCTTTCTTT
>17|TRBD2|-|TRBJ2-2|TRBV6-1
CASSEDEIAGGAGELFF
TGTGCCAGCAGTGAAGACGAAATAGCGGGGGGTGCCGGGGAGCTGTTTTTT
>18|-|-|TRBJ2-1|TRBV7-9
CASSLREYNLGLNNEQFF
TGTGCCAGCAGCTTAAGGGAATACAATCTCGGACTGAACAATGAGCAGTTCTTC
>17|-|-|TRBJ2-3|TRBV6-5
CASSYQGPPASTDTQYF
TGTGCCAGCAGTTACCAGGGTCCGCCAGCTAGCACAGATACGCAGTATTTT
>14|TRBD1|-|TRBJ1-5|TRBV20-1
CSAWDRGYDQPQHF
TGCAGTGCTTGGGACAGGGGATATGATCAGCCCCAGCATTTT
>17|TRBD1|few|TRBJ1-5|TRBV4-3
CASSQDLTGSSNQPQHF
TGCGCCAGCAGCCAAGATCTGACAGGGAGTAGCAATCAGCCCCAGCATTTT